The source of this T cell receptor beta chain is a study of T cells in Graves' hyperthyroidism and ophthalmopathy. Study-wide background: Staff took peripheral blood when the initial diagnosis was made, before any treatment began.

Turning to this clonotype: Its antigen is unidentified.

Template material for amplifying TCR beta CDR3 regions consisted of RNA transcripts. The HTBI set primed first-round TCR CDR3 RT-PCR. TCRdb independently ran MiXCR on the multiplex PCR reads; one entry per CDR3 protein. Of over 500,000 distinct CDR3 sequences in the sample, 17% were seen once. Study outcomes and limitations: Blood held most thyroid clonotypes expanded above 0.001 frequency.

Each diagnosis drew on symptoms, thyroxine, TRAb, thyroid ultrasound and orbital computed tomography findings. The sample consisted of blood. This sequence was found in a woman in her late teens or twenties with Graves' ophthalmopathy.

The CDR3 here is CASRVTGGDRNQPQHF. The CDR3 DNA follows: TGTGCCAGCAGGGTGACAGGGGGCGATCGCAATCAGCCCCAGCATTTT. This rearrangement joins TRBV28 to TRBJ1-5, with 10 bases lining up with TRBD1. The CDR3 has 16 amino acids. J was trimmed by 2 bases and V by 6 bases; bases with no gene match: 7. CDR1 and CDR2 from the germline V gene are MDHEN and SYDVKM. Combining the CDR3 with reference TRBV28 and TRBJ1-5 gives the whole variable domain DVKVTQSSRYLVKRTGEKVFLECVQDMDHENMFWYRQDPGLGLRLIYFSYDVKMKEKGDIPEGYSVSREKKERFSLILESASTNQTSMYLCASRVTGGDRNQPQHFGDGTRLSIL.